This TCR beta chain is drawn from a study of blood T cell repertoires in COVID-19. In the study overall: The United States, Italy and Spain were the sources of the acute and convalescent COVID-19 samples. The analysed material was cDNA or gDNA that came from T cells, B-cell-depleted T cells, or PBMCs.

Profiled with immunoSEQ multiplex PCR; TCRdb holds only in-frame clones, not every one. The table records 200,000 to 250,000 clones, roughly 80% of them present only once. Germline CDR1 reads KGHSH; CDR2 reads LQKENI. Deletions cut 9 bases from V and 6 bases from J, with 14 bases between. This CDR3 has 13 residues. This TCR was recovered from a woman in her sixties or seventies with COVID-19, enrolled during active disease. This chain links TRBV18 with TRBJ1-4; D gene ambiguous. The sample consisted of peripheral blood. CDR3 nucleotides: TGTGCCAGTGCCGGGAGTCTTGATGAAAAACTGTTTTTT. Translating gives CASAGSLDEKLFF.